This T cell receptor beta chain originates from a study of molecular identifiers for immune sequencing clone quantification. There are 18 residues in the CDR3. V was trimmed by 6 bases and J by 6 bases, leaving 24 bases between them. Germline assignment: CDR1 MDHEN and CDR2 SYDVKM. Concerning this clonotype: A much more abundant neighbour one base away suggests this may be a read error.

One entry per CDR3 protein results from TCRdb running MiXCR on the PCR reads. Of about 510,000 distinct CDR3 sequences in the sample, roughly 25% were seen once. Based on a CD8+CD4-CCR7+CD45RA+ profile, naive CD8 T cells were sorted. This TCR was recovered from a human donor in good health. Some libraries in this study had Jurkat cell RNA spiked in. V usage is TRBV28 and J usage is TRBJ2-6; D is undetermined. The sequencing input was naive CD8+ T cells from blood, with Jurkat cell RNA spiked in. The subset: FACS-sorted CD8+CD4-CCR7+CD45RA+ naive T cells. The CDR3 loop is CASSLTLRVSAEANVLTF. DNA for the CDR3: TGTGCCAGCAGCCTAACCCTTCGTGTTTCAGCTGAGGCCAACGTCCTGACTTTC.